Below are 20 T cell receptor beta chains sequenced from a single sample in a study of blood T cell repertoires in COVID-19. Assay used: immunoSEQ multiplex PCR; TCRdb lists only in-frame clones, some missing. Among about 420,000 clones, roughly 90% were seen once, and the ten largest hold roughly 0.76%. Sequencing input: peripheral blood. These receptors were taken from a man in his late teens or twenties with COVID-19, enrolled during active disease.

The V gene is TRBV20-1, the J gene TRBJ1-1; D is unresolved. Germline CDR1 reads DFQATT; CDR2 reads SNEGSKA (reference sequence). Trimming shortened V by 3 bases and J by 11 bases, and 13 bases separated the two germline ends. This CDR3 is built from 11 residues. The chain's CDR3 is CSASGGFGAFF. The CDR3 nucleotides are TGCAGTGCTAGCGGAGGTTTTGGCGCTTTCTTT.

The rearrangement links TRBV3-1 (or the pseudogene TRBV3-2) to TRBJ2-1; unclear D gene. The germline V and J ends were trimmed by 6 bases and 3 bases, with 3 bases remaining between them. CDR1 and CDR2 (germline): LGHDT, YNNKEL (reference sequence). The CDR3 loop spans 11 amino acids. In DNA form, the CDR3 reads TGTGCCAGCAGGTACTACAATGAGCAGTTCTTC. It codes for CASRYYNEQFF.

The CDR3 loop is CASSLGLGDEKLFF. CDR3 in DNA: TGTGCCAGCAGTTTAGGGCTCGGGGATGAAAAACTGTTTTTT. The J gene is TRBJ1-4, the V gene TRBV27, with D unresolved. The germline V gene encodes CDR1 MNHEY and CDR2 SMNVEV (reference sequence). Trimming cost V 2 bases and J 6 bases, with 10 bases left between them. The CDR3 spans 14 residues. The full variable domain, with the rest looked up from reference TRBV27 and TRBJ1-4, is EAQVTQNPRYLITVTGKKLTVTCSQNMNHEYMSWYRQDPGLGLRQIYYSMNVEVTDKGDVPEGYKVSRKEKRNFPLILESPSPNQTSLYFCASSLGLGDEKLFFGSGTQLSVL.

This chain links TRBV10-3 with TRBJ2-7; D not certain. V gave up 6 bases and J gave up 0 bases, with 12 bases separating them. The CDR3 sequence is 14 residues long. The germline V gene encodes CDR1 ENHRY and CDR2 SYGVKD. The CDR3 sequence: CAIREEEYSYEQYF. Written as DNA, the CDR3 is TGTGCCATCAGGGAAGAGGAATACTCCTACGAGCAGTACTTC.

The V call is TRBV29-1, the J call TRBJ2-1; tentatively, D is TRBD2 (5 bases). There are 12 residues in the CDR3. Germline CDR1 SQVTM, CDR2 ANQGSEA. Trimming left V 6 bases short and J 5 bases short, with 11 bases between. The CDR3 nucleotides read TGCAGCGTCTACGGGGTGAACAATGAGCAGTTCTTC. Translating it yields CSVYGVNNEQFF.

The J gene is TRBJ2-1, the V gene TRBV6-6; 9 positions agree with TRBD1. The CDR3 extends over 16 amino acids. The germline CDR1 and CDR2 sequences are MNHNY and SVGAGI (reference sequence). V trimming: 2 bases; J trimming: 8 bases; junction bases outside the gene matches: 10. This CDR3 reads CASSYPATGGSHEQFF. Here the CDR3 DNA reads TGTGCCAGCAGTTACCCGGCGACAGGGGGTTCACATGAGCAGTTCTTC.

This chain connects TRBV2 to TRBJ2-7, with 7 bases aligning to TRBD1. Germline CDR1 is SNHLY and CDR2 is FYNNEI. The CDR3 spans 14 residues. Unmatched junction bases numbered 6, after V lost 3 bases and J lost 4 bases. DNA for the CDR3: TGTGCCAGCAGTGACACAGGGGTGAGATACGAGCAGTACTTC. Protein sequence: CASSDTGVRYEQYF.

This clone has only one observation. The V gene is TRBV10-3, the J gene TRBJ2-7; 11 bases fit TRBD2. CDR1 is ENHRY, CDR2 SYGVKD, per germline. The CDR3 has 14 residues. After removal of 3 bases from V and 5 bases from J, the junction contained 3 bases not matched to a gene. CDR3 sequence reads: CAISEGLAGHEQYF. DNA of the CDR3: TGTGCCATCAGTGAAGGACTAGCGGGTCACGAGCAGTACTTC.

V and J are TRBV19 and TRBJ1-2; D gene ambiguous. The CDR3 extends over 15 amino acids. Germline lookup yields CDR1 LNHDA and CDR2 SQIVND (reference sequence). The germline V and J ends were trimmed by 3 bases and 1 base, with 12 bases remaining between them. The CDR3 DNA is TGTGCCAGTAGTATGGGCCCACCGAGTAACTATGGCTACACCTTC. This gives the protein CASSMGPPSNYGYTF.

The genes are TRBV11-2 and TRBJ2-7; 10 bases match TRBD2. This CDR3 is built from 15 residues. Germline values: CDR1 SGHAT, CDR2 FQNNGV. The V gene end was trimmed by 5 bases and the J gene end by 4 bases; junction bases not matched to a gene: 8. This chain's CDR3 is CASSPPSGSWYEQYF. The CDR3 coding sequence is TGTGCCAGCAGCCCCCCTAGCGGGAGTTGGTACGAGCAGTACTTC. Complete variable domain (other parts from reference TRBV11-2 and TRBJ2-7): EAGVAQSPRYKIIEKRQSVAFWCNPISGHATLYWYQQILGQGPKLLIQFQNNGVVDDSQLPKDRFSAERLKGVDSTLKIQPAKLEDSAVYLCASSPPSGSWYEQYFGPGTRLTVT.

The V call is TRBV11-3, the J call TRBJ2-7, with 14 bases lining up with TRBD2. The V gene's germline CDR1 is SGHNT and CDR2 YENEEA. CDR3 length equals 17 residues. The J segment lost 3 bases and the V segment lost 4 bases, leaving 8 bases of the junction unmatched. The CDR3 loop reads CASSSPGLAGGIYEQYF. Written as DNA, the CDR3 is TGTGCCAGCAGCTCCCCCGGACTAGCGGGAGGAATCTACGAGCAGTACTTC.

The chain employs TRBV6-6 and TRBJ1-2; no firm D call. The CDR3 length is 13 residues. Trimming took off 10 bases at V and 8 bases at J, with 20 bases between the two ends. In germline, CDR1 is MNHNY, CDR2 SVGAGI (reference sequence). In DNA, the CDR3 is TGTGCCATCCGAGGTGGTCCCGGAGGAGGCTACACCTTC. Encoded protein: CAIRGGPGGGYTF.

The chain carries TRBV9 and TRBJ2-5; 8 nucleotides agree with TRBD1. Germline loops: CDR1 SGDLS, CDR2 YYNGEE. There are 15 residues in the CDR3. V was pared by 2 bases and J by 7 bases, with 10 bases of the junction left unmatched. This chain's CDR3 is CASSVTGALMGTQYF. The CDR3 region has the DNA TGTGCCAGCAGCGTGACAGGGGCCCTCATGGGGACCCAGTACTTC.

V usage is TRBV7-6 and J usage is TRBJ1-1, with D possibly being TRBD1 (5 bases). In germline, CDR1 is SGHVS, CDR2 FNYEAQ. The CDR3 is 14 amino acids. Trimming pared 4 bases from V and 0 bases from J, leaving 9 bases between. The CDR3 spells CASSSGLLNTEAFF. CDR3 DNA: TGTGCCAGCAGCTCGGGACTGTTGAACACTGAAGCTTTCTTT.

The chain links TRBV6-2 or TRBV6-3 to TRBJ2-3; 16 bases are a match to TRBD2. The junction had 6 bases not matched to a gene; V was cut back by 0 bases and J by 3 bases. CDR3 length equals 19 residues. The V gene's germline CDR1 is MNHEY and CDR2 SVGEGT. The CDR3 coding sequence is TGTGCCAGCAGTTACTCGGGACTAGCGGGAGGGCACCTTACAGATACGCAGTATTTT. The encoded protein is CASSYSGLAGGHLTDTQYF.

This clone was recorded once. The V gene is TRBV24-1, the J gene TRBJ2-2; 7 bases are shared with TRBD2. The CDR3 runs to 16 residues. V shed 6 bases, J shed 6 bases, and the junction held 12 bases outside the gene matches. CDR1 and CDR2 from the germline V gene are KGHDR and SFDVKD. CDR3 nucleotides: TGTGCCACCAGTCCCTTAGGCGGGAGTAGGTCCGGGGAGCTGTTTTTT. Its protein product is CATSPLGGSRSGELFF.

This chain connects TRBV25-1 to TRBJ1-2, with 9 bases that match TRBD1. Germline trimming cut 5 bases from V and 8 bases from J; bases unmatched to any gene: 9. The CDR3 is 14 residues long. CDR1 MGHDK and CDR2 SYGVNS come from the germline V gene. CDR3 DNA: TGTGCCAGCAGTCAACACGACAGGGGGACGGGCTACACCTTC. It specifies CASSQHDRGTGYTF.

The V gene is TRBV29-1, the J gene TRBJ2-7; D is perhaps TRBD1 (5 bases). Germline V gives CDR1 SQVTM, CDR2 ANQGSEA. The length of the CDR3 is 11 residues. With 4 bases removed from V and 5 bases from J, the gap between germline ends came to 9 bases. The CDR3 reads CSVATANEQYF. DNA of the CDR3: TGCAGCGTTGCGACAGCTAACGAGCAGTACTTC.

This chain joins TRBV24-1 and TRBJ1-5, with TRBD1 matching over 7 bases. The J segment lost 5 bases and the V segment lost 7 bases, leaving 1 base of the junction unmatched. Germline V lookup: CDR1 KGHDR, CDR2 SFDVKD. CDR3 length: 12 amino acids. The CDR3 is CATRQGDQPQHF. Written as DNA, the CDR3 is TGTGCCACCAGGCAGGGGGATCAGCCCCAGCATTTT.

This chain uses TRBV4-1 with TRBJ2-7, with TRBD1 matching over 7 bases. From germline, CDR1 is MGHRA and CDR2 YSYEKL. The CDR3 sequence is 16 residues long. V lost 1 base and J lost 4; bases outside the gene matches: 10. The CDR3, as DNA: TGCGCCAGCAGCCAAGTCCTCGGCAGGGGGACATACGAGCAGTACTTC. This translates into CASSQVLGRGTYEQYF.